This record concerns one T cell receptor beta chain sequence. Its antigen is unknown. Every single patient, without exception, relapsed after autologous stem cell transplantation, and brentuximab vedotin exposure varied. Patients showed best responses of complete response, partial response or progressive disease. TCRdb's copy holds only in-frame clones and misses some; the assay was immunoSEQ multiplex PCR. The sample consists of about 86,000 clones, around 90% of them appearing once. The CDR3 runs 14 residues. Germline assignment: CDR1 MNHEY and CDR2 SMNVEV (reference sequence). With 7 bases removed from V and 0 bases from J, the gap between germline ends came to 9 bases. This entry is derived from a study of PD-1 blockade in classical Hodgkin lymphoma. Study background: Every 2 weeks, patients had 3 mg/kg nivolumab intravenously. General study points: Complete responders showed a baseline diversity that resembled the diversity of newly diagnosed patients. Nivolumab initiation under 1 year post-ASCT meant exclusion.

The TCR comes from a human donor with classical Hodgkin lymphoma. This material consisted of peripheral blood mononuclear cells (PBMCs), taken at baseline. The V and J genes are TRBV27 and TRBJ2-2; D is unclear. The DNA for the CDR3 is TGTGCCAGCAAGACTGTACCGAACACCGGGGAGCTGTTTTTT. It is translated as CASKTVPNTGELFF.